This TCR beta chain was documented in a study of OX40 agonist ivuxolimab in advanced cancers. Broader study findings: The study observed clonal expansion of CD4+ and CD8+ blood T cells by week 6 at 0.1 to 3.0 mg/kg.

The assay was immunoSEQ multiplex PCR, and TCRdb's table has in-frame clones only and misses some. The sample includes more than 75,000 clones, 84% of them seen just once. Germline V CDR1 and CDR2: SGDLS, YYNGEE. The V end lost 6 bases, the J end lost 1 base, and 10 bases lay between the germline ends. This CDR3 is 14 amino acids long. On this clone: Its cognate antigen is unknown.

This TCR derives from an adult with an advanced solid tumor such as melanoma, head and neck, liver or kidney cancer. The chain employs TRBV9 and TRBJ2-2; D possibly corresponds to TRBD2 (6 bases). Sequencing was performed on CD4+ or CD8+ T cells sorted from blood, taken in a trial of the OX40 agonist ivuxolimab. CDR3 nucleotides: TGTGCCAGCAAGCTAGCGCTGAACACCGGGGAGCTGTTTTTT. Protein sequence: CASKLALNTGELFF.